These 5 T cell receptor beta chains share one sample of origin, sequenced in a study of T cells in Graves' hyperthyroidism and ophthalmopathy. Amplification yielded TCR beta CDR3 regions, with RNA transcripts as the source. First-round RT-PCR with HTBI primers amplified the TCR CDR3 region. One entry per CDR3 protein, called by TCRdb with MiXCR from the multiplex PCR reads. The sample lists around 520,000 distinct CDR3 sequences; approximately 25% were seen once. Input material: blood. The receptors shown here come from a woman under 40 with Graves' ophthalmopathy.

At least ten counts were recorded for this clonotype. The chain recombines TRBV7-9 with TRBJ2-7; tentatively, D is TRBD2 (6 bases). From germline, CDR1 is SEHNR and CDR2 FQNEAQ (reference sequence). CDR3 length: 13 residues. V shed 4 bases and J shed 6 bases, with 13 bases lying between them. CDR3: CASSSGDFSEQYF. The CDR3 bases are TGTGCCAGCAGCTCGGGGGACTTTTCCGAGCAGTACTTC.

V usage is TRBV5-1 and J usage is TRBJ1-6, with 7 bases aligning to TRBD1. V shed 4 bases, J shed 5 bases, and the junction held 3 bases outside the gene matches. The germline V gene has CDR1 SGHRS and CDR2 YFSETQ. The CDR3 is made up of 14 amino acids. DNA of the CDR3: TGCGCCAGCAGCCCCGGGACAGATAATTCACCCCTCCACTTT. This encodes CASSPGTDNSPLHF.

There are many counts of this clonotype. CDR3 in DNA: TGCGCCAGCAGCTCCGGGACGGGCCCCTACGAGCAGTACTTC. Its translation: CASSSGTGPYEQYF. The rearrangement uses TRBV5-1 and TRBJ2-7; TRBD1 or TRBD2 may be the D gene (5 bases each). CDR3 size: 14 residues. From germline, CDR1 is SGHRS and CDR2 YFSETQ. Trimming removed 3 bases at V and 2 bases at J, with 12 bases between. Using reference TRBV5-1 and TRBJ2-7 for the parts outside the CDR3, the full variable domain is KAGVTQTPRYLIKTRGQQVTLSCSPISGHRSVSWYQQTPGQGLQFLFEYFSETQRNKGNFPGRFSGRQFSNSRSEMNVSTLELGDSALYLCASSSGTGPYEQYFGPGTRLTVT.

The V call is TRBV28, the J call TRBJ1-1; D is undetermined. The CDR3 has 12 amino acids. The germline V and J ends were trimmed by 3 bases and 8 bases, with 10 bases remaining between them. Per germline, CDR1 MDHEN and CDR2 SYDVKM. CDR3 sequence (DNA): TGTGCCAGCAGTTTGCAGGCCTCCGAAGCTTTCTTT. Protein: CASSLQASEAFF.

In its sample, this clonotype was seen many times. This sequence joins TRBV10-2 and TRBJ2-7; D is ambiguous. The V end was cut by 4 bases, the J end by 6 bases, with 7 bases between. The CDR3 is 11 residues long. The germline CDR1 and CDR2 sequences are WSHSY and SAAADI. CDR3 sequence: CASSAGGEQYF. Written as DNA, the CDR3 is TGCGCCAGCAGTGCAGGCGGCGAGCAGTACTTC.